The clone carrying this T cell receptor beta chain was seen repeatedly, ten times or more. Its antigen is not identified. This specimen comes from a study of regulatory T cells in long-lasting Graves disease. The time point here: newly diagnosed GD, antithyroid drugs for less than 3 months. From RNA extracted from PBMCs, the TCR library was made. Assembly of TCR beta libraries relied on iRepertoire HTBI primers together with Arm-PCR of CDR3 regions. TCRdb redid the calling of the multiplex PCR reads with MiXCR, one entry per CDR3 protein. The sample shows 250,000 to 400,000 distinct CDR3 sequences, about a sixth of them seen only once. V was cut by 5 bases and J by 2 bases, with 4 bases left in between. The CDR3 has 11 residues. Germline loops: CDR1 MDHEN, CDR2 SYDVKM. Study-wide findings and caveats: Persistent disease exhibited a predilection for TRBV28, TRBJ1-2 and TRBJ2-5.

The gene calls are TRBV28 and TRBJ2-7, with unresolved D. This specimen was peripheral blood mononuclear cells (PBMCs), taken at new diagnosis, from a patient treated with antithyroid drugs. This receptor was identified in a female donor with Graves disease. CDR3 in amino acids: CASSGTYEQYF. The CDR3 DNA is TGTGCCAGCAGTGGGACCTACGAGCAGTACTTC.